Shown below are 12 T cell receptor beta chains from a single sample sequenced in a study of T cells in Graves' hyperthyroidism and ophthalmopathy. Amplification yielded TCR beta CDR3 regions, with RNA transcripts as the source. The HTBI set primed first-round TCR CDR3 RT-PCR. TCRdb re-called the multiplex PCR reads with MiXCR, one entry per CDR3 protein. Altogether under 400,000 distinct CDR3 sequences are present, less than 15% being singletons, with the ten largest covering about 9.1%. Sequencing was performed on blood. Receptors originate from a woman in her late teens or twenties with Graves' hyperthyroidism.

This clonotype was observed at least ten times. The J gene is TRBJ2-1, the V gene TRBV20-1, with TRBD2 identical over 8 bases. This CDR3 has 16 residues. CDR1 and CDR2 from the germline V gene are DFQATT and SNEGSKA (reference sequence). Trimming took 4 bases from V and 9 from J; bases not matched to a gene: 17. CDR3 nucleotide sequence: TGCAGTGCTAAACCCCCGGGACTAGTGGGCGGGGGTGAGCAGTTCTTC. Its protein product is CSAKPPGLVGGGEQFF.

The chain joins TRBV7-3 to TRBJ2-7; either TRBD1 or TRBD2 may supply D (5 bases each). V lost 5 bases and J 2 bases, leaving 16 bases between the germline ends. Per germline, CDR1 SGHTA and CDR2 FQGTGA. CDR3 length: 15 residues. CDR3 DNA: TGTGCCAGCAGCCTGGGGCGGGCCCCTACCTACGAGCAGTACTTC. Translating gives CASSLGRAPTYEQYF.

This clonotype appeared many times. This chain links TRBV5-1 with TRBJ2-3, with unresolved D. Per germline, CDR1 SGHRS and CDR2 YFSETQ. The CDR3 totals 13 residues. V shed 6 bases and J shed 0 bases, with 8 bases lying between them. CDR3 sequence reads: CASMESSTDTQYF. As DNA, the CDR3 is TGCGCCAGCATGGAATCTAGCACAGATACGCAGTATTTT.

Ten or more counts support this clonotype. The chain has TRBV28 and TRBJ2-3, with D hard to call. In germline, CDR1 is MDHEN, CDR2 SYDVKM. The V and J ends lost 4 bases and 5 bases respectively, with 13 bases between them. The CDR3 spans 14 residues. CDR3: CASSYTPPRDTQYF. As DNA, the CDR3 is TGTGCCAGCAGTTATACCCCCCCCCGAGATACGCAGTATTTT.

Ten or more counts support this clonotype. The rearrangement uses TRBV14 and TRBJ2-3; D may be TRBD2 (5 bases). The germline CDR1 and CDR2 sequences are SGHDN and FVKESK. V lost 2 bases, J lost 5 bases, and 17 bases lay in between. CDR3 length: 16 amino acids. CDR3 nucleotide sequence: TGTGCCAGCAGCCAAATGGCGGAGATAGCGAGAGATACGCAGTATTTT. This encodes CASSQMAEIARDTQYF.

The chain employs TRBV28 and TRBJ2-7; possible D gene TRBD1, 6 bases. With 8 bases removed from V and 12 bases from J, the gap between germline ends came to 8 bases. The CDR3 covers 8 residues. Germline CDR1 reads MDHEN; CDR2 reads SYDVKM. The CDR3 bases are TGTGCCAGCGGGGGCACGTACTTC. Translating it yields CASGGTYF. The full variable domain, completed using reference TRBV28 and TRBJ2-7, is DVKVTQSSRYLVKRTGEKVFLECVQDMDHENMFWYRQDPGLGLRLIYFSYDVKMKEKGDIPEGYSVSREKKERFSLILESASTNQTSMYLCASGGTYFGPGTRLTVT.

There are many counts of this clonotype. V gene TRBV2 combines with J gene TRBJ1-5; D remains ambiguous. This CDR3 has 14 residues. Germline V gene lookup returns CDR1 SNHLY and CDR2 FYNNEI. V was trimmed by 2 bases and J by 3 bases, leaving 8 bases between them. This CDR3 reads CASSEIGVNQPQHF. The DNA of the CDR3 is TGTGCCAGCAGTGAAATCGGGGTCAATCAGCCCCAGCATTTT.

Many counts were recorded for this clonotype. The CDR3 nucleotides are TGTGCCAGCAGCCCAAATCAGGACACAGATACGCAGTATTTT. Translation gives CASSPNQDTDTQYF. The chain combines TRBV7-3 with TRBJ2-3; D is uncertain. Per the germline V gene, CDR1 is SGHTA and CDR2 is FQGTGA. This CDR3 comprises 14 residues. V shed 5 bases and J shed 2 bases, with 11 bases lying between them.

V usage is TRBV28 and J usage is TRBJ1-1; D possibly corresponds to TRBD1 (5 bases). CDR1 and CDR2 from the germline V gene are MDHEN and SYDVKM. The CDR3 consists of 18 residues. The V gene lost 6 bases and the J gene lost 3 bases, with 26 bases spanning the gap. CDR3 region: CASSRPPQGVTWHTEAFF. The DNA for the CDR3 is TGTGCCAGCAGCCGCCCCCCTCAAGGGGTGACTTGGCACACTGAAGCTTTCTTT.

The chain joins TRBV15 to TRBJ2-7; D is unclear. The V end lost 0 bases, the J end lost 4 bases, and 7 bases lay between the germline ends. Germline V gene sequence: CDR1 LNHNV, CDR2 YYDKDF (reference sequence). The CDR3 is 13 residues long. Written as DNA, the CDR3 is TGTGCCACCAGCAGAGATCCCCTTTACGAGCAGTACTTC. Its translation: CATSRDPLYEQYF.

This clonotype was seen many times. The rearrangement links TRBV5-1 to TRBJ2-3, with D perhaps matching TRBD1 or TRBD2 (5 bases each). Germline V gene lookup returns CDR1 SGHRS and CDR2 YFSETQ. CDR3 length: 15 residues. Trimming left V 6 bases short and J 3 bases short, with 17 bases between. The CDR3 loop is CASNLNPGPTDTQYF. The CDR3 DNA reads TGCGCCAGCAACCTAAACCCGGGGCCGACAGATACGCAGTATTTT.

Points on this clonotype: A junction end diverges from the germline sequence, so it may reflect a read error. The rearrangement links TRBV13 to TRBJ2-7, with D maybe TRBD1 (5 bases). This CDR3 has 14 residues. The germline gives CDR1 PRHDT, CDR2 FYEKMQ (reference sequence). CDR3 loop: CASSVGPPTGEQYF. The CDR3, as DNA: TGTGCCAGCAGCGTAGGACCGCCCACAGGCGAGCAGTACTTC.